A selection of T cell receptor beta chains follows, all from one sample in a study of T-cell reconstitution after alpha-beta-depleted transplantation in children. TCRdb redid the calling of the PCR reads with MiXCR, one entry per CDR3 protein. Among 250,000 to 350,000 distinct CDR3 sequences listed, approximately 23% were seen once. The specimen was PBMCs, mostly from graft donor cells, collected 180 days after TCRalphabeta/CD19-depleted stem cell transplant. The receptor set was obtained from a male patient between 10 and 17 years old who had a stem cell transplant for acute lymphoblastic leukemia, so the T cells may come from the graft donor. Both conserved end residues are part of each CDR3. D genes are given only for firm matches. The size of a clone is reported for some rows only, either as once, few or many, or as a class for expanded clones.

many,TRBV5-1,TRBJ2-7,.,TGCGCCGGACGGGGGGCAACCTACGAGCAGTACTTC,CAGRGATYEQYF
few,TRBV5-1,TRBJ1-6,.,TGCGCCAGCAGCGGACGATATTCCGATTCACCCCTCCACTTT,CASSGRYSDSPLHF
few,TRBV27,TRBJ2-4,.,TGTGCCAGCAGTCTCAACAGGAGGGGGCTAGCCAAAAACATTCAGTACTTC,CASSLNRRGLAKNIQYF
.,TRBV9,TRBJ2-7,TRBD1,TGTGCCAGCAGCCCCTTTGGAGCCTACCGGGACAGCTCCTACGAGCAGTACTTC,CASSPFGAYRDSSYEQYF
.,TRBV5-1,TRBJ2-7,.,TGCGCCAGCAGCTTGAGTCTCTTGTCCAGTTACCCCTACGAGCAGTACTTC,CASSLSLLSSYPYEQYF
.,TRBV10-2,TRBJ1-2,.,TGCGCCAGCAGTGGGGAGAGGGTTGGCATCTACACCTTC,CASSGERVGIYTF
many,TRBV20-1,TRBJ2-5,TRBD2,TGCAGTGCTAGAGGGCAAGGCGGGGGTCGGGAGACCCAGTACTTC,CSARGQGGGRETQYF
.,TRBV5-6,TRBJ2-1,.,TGTGCCAGCAGCTTGACCCCGGAAGGTGGCTACAATGAGCAGTTCTTC,CASSLTPEGGYNEQFF
.,TRBV6-5,TRBJ2-7,.,TGTGCCAGCAGCTACCCCTTTCGGGGCCCCTACGAGCAGTACTTC,CASSYPFRGPYEQYF
few,TRBV5-1,TRBJ2-7,TRBD1,TGCGCCAGCAGCTCGTTCTCGGACAGGGAGCACGAGCAGTACTTC,CASSSFSDREHEQYF
many,TRBV4-1,TRBJ2-7,TRBD2,TGCGCCAGCAGCCTGTTTAGCGGGAGCTACGAGCAGTACTTC,CASSLFSGSYEQYF
few,TRBV5-1,TRBJ2-5,.,TGCGCCAGCAGCAAAGGGACGATCCAAGAGACCCAGTACTTC,CASSKGTIQETQYF
.,TRBV19,TRBJ1-2,.,TGTGCCAGTAGTAGTACTACAGGGTCAGCTTACTATGGCTACACCTTC,CASSSTTGSAYYGYTF
.,TRBV5-6,TRBJ2-3,TRBD2,TGTGCCAGCAGCACTCTTTGGACTAGCGGGAGTTCCACAGATACGCAGTATTTT,CASSTLWTSGSSTDTQYF
.,TRBV10-3,TRBJ2-7,TRBD2,TGTGCCATCAGTTCGACTAGCGGGAGAGAGAAGCAGTACTTC,CAISSTSGREKQYF